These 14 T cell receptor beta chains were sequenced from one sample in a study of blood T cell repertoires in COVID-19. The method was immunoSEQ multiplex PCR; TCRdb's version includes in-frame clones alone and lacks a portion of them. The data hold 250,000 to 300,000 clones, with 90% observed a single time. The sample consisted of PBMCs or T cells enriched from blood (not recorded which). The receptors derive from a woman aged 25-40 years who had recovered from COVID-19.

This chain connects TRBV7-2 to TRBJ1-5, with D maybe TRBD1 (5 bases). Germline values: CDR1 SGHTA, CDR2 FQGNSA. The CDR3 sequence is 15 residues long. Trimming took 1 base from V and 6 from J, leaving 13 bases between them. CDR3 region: CASSLGQTLSQPQHF. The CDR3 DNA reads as TGTGCCAGCAGCTTAGGACAGACCCTAAGTCAGCCCCAGCATTTT.

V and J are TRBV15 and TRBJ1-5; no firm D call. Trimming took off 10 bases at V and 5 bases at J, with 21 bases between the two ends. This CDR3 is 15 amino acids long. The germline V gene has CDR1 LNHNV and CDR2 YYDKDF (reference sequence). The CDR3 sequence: CAIAREGRMDQPQHF. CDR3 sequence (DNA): TGTGCCATCGCGAGGGAGGGTAGAATGGATCAGCCCCAGCATTTT.

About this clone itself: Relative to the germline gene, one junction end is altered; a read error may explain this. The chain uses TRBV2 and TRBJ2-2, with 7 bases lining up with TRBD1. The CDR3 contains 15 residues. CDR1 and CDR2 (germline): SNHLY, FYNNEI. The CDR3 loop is CASNEQGTYTGELFF. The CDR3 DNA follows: TGTGCCAGCAATGAACAGGGGACATACACCGGGGAGCTGTTTTTT.

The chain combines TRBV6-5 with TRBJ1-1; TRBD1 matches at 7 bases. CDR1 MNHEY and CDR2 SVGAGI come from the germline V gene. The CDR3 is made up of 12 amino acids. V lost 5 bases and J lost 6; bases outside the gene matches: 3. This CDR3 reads CASSTGVSEAFF. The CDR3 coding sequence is TGTGCCAGCAGTACAGGGGTTTCTGAAGCTTTCTTT.

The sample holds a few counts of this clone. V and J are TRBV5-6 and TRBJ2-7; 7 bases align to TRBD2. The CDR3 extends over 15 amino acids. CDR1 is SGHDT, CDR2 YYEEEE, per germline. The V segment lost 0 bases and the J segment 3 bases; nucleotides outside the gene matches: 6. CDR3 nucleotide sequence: TGTGCCAGCAGCTTGGGGCTAGCGGAGATCTACGAGCAGTACTTC. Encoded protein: CASSLGLAEIYEQYF.

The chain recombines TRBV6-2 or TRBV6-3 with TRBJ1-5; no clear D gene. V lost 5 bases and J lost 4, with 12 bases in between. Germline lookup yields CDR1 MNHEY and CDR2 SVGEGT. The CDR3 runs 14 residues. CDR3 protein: CASSLNTFNQPQHF. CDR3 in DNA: TGTGCCAGCAGTCTCAACACCTTTAATCAGCCCCAGCATTTT.

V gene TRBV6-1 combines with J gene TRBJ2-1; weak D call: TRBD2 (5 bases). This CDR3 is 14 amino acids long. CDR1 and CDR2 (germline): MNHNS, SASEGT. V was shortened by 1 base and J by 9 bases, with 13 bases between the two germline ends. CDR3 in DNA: TGTGCCAGCAGTGAAGTAGTAGGGAGCCTTGAGCAGTTCTTC. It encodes CASSEVVGSLEQFF.

The CDR3 loop is CASSSGGGNQPQHF. The DNA of the CDR3 is TGCGCCAGCAGCTCTGGGGGCGGAAATCAGCCCCAGCATTTT. The chain carries TRBV5-1 and TRBJ1-5; a possible D gene is TRBD1 (6 bases). Germline loops: CDR1 SGHRS, CDR2 YFSETQ. The length of the CDR3 is 14 residues. The V and J ends lost 3 bases and 4 bases respectively, with 11 bases between them.

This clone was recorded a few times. The CDR3: CASSESSGYQPQHF. The CDR3 DNA sequence: TGCGCCAGCAGTGAGTCTAGCGGGTATCAGCCCCAGCATTTT. The genes are TRBV10-2 and TRBJ1-5; D is ambiguous. The CDR3 spans 14 residues. V lost 0 bases, J lost 5 bases, and 8 bases lay in between. In germline, CDR1 is WSHSY, CDR2 SAAADI.

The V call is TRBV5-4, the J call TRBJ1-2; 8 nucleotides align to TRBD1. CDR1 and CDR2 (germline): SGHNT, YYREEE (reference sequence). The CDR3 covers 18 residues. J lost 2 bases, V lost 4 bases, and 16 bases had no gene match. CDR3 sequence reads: CASSVEATYRGWNYGYTF. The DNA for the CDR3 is TGTGCCAGCAGCGTTGAAGCTACCTACAGGGGGTGGAACTATGGCTACACCTTC.

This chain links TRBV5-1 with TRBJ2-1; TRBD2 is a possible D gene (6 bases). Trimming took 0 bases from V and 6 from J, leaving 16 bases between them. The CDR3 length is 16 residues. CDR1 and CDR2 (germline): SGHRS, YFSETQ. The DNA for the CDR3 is TGCGCCAGCAGCTTGGATTTTGGGGGAGCGGGCAATGAGCAGTTCTTC. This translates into CASSLDFGGAGNEQFF.

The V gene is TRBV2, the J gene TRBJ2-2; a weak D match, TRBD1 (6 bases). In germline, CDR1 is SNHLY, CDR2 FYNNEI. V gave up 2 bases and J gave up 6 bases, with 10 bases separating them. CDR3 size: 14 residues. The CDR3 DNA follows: TGTGCCAGCAGTGAATTGTCAGGGGCCGGGGAGCTGTTTTTT. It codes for CASSELSGAGELFF. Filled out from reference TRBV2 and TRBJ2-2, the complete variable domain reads EPEVTQTPSHQVTQMGQEVILRCVPISNHLYFYWYRQILGQKVEFLVSFYNNEISEKSEIFDDQFSVERPDGSNFTLKIRSTKLEDSAMYFCASSELSGAGELFFGEGSRLTVL.

CDR3 amino acids: CASSPQGAGTEAFF. CDR3 coding DNA: TGTGCCAGCAGCCCACAGGGGGCTGGAACTGAAGCTTTCTTT. This chain uses TRBV7-9 with TRBJ1-1, with TRBD1 identical over 9 bases. Germline loops: CDR1 SEHNR, CDR2 FQNEAQ (reference sequence). This CDR3 is built from 14 residues. V shed 5 bases and J 5 bases; nucleotides not matched to a gene: 6.

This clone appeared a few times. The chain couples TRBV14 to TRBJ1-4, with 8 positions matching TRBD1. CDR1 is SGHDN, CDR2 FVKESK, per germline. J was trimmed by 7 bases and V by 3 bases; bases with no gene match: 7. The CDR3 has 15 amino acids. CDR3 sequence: CASSHPDREAEKLFF. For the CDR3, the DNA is TGTGCCAGCAGCCATCCGGACAGGGAGGCTGAAAAACTGTTTTTT.